This TCR beta chain stems from a study of shared clonotypes between healthy human individuals. Study conclusions and caveats: Generally, estimated richness proved larger in naive subsets than it did in memory subsets.

A single count supports this clone. Its antigen is currently unknown. CDR3 size: 13 residues. CDR1 and CDR2 from the germline V gene are SGHRS and YFSETQ. V was shortened by 4 bases and J by 3 bases, with 8 bases between the two germline ends. A CD45RA-negative memory subset and a CD45RA+ naive subset were separated from the CD4+ cells. Produced via immunoSEQ multiplex PCR; TCRdb's table is partial and in-frame only. Here the sample spans roughly 2,500,000 clones, 80% to 95% being singletons. The chain links TRBV5-1 to TRBJ1-5; D not resolved. Material: naive CD4+ T cells from PBMCs. The subset denotes: CD45RA+ positively selected. This TCR came from a man between 18 and 35 years old in good health. Some clones in this sample may be carry-over from other donors' samples. CDR3 amino acids: CASSITPNQPQHF. DNA of the CDR3: TGCGCCAGCAGCATAACACCCAATCAGCCCCAGCATTTT.